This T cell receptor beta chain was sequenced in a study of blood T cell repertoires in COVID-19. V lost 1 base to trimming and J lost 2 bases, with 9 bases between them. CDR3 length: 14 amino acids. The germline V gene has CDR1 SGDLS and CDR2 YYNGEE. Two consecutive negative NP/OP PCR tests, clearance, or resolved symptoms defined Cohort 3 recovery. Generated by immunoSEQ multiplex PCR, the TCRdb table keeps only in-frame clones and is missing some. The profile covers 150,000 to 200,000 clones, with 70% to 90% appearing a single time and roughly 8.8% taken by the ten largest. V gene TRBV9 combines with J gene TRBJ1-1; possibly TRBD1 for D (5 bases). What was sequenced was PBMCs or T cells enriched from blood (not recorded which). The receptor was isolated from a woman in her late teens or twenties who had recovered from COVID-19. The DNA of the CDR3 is TGTGCCAGCAGCGTATACGGGGGAAACACTGAAGCTTTCTTT. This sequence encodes CASSVYGGNTEAFF.